Described below is a single T cell receptor (beta chain) sequence and its context. Its binding antigen is unknown. No base-level quality is on record; no much larger clone is a single base apart. Receptors were amplified or captured by the immunoSEQ multiplex PCR assay. The multiplex PCR relied on a mix of 60 forward primers for TCR Vbeta segments and 13 reverse primers for TCR Jbeta segments. A multiplex PCR assay on genomic DNA amplified the CDR3 region of rearranged TCR beta genes. The amplified TCR beta libraries were sequenced on the Illumina HiSeq System as 87-base-pair reads. On the study's bioinformatics: Across the 500 to 750 repertoires, a later analysis counted tens of millions of unique TCR beta chains, some 11 million of which were shared by at least two donors. Raw reads were error-corrected and collapsed into unique sequences with a nearest-neighbor algorithm that merged closely related sequences to remove PCR and sequencing errors. To assign V, D and J gene segments, CDR3 sequences were aligned to IMGT reference sequences. For a sequence to be retained, at least a six-nucleotide match to both a V gene segment and a J gene segment was required. Rearrangements were classified as productive when the CDR3 lacked stop codons and remained in frame with V and J, and all other rearrangements were classified as non-productive. CDR3 was defined by IMGT convention, running from the second conserved V-encoded cysteine to the conserved J-encoded phenylalanine. The earlier analysis of 587 of the donors excluded any sequence lacking an unambiguous match to a single V gene segment. In an earlier analysis of several hundred of the donors, V segments were called functional above 56.7% productive rearrangements and were called segregating when the between-donor standard deviation exceeded 5%. A statistical classification framework was developed to diagnose cytomegalovirus status using the catalog of TCR beta chain sequences. V and J gene assignment, in a later analysis, came from comparing TCR nucleotide sequences with IMGT/GENE-DB human TR gene sequences. In a later analysis, CDR3 sequences and most-parsimonious VDJ recombination scenarios were assigned using the TCRdist pipeline. A later analysis defined each TCR beta chain by its CDR3 amino acid sequence plus V-gene family, and excluded reads lacking a unique V-gene family. A later analysis removed several hundred highly shared, low-generation-probability nucleotide sequences to deal with suspected cross-contamination and a sequencing artifact. A later analysis calculated a clonal expansion index for each public chain from normalized within-repertoire ranks of inferred template counts. In a later analysis, generation probabilities were computed using a VDJ recombination model fitted to out-of-frame rearrangements, and the results were checked against IGoR. In a later analysis, TCR-TCR, TCR-HLA and TCR-CMV co-occurrence was scored with hypergeometric tests, and a repertoire-size bias correction was applied to TCR pairs. False discovery rates were estimated in a later analysis by permuting HLA or CMV assignments 20 times. A later analysis grouped co-occurring TCRs with DBSCAN, adding TCRdist sequence similarity when clustering within HLA-allele-positive subsets. Repertoires with fewer than 30,000 or more than 120,000 public chains were left out of co-occurrence clustering, as were five repertoires with anomalous nucleotide sharing. As stored in TCRdb, this immuneACCESS dataset retains in-frame rearrangements with V and J assigned. A fraction of the clones does not appear; measured against another copy, unresolved V genes explain less than half of the discrepancy, and the remainder lacks a known reason. The DNA was the basis for D and trimming; V, J and clone size are from that table. In all, the sample holds about 190,000 clones, and 60% to 80% of those were seen once. The top ten clonotypes cover approximately 2% of the sample.

The source of the sample is a study of cytomegalovirus exposure and HLA in healthy donors (dated by TCRdb to the late 2010s). As for the study more broadly: An earlier analysis of 587 of the donors reported roughly 300 Gb of sequence data and roughly 120 million unique TCR beta sequences obtained from about 179 million T cells. An earlier analysis of roughly 580 of the donors used high-throughput TCR beta sequencing to judge whether each TCR beta V gene segment behaved as functional or pseudogenic. Rather than drawing on any new phenotypic data, the later analysis identified candidate immune exposures from TCR beta sequences and the way those sequences occurred across donors. About 280 gigabases of sequencing data and around 90 million unique TCR sequences made up an early release that covered several hundred HLA-typed donors. Besides the first cohort of about 730 subjects, a separate validation cohort made up of over 100 different subjects was used. Class I and class II HLA loci were covered by the typing at four-digit resolution. The number of typed donors differed by locus: about 629-630 for A, B, C, DRB1 and DQB1; 522 for DQA1; about 600 for DPA1; and roughly 470 for DPB1. Across some 400 genotyped donors of the cohort, an average of roughly 230,000 unique TCR beta nucleotide sequences per donor were sequenced, and approximately 19% of those sequences were non-productive. Of the approximately 400 genotyped donors, over 80% were placed in the genetic ancestry cluster associated with self-reported Caucasian donors. In a later genetic analysis, genome-wide SNP genotypes for about 55% of the roughly 700 donors were used, and that subset was treated as a discovery cohort. The study used immunosequencing to profile the T cell repertoires of approximately 650 subjects and linked those repertoires to cytomegalovirus serostatus. Every discovery cohort repertoire had been produced on one sequencing platform. Four or five DR-DQ haplotypes were handled as single units for association and clustering because linkage in the cohort was strong. A later analysis re-examined previously published TCR beta repertoires from around 670 donors and added high-resolution HLA genotyping to investigate patterns of TCR occurrence. Donor age, sex, ethnicity and CMV serostatus were collected together with the repertoire data. To predict cytomegalovirus infection status, the study combined high-throughput TCR immunosequencing, statistical association of individual TCRs with disease status, and machine learning. The study was designed to test whether signatures of past pathogen exposure could be identified by cataloging public T cell receptors. The paper's findings and limits, for the study overall: Because counts were too low, under 20 rarely observed V segments, including chromosome 9 orphons, were left out of the earlier analysis of approximately 500 of the donors. A further reported finding was that TCR beta sequences accurately predicted the HLA-A and HLA-B alleles for most subjects in the first cohort. Only TCR beta chains were sequenced in this cohort, and the absence of alpha or paired-chain data limited detectable features. In both the original and validation cohorts, the classifier was reported to diagnose cytomegalovirus status with high specificity and sensitivity. Because the 87-base-pair reads could not distinguish some IMGT-functional V segments, including TRBV6-2 and TRBV6-3, those segments were excluded. According to a later analysis, most CMV-associated TCR beta chains appeared to be HLA-restricted, and the HLA associations seemed to be driven largely by CMV exposure. Sequencing depth was assumed to be roughly uniform across donors in the presence/absence analyses, though that assumption may not hold. An association between a missense DCLRE1C variant and V-gene and J-gene trimming of TCR beta chains was found in a later genetic analysis and replicated in an independent cohort. In vitro tests confirmed that a few of the cytomegalovirus-associated TCR beta chains recognize cytomegalovirus antigens. According to a later genetic analysis, donors in an Asian-associated ancestry cluster had fewer N-insertions in productive TCRs than the approximately 710-donor mean. In the study, 164 TCR beta chains were listed as associated with cytomegalovirus. In a later analysis, around 17,000 TCR beta sequences were associated with specific HLA alleles at a false discovery rate of 0.05. Most TCR sequences were seen in very few donors, while some public TCRs were found in many individuals. Linkage disequilibrium might explain the correlated functional status among segregating V segments, but an unknown experimental factor could not be excluded. In a later analysis, HLA-associated TCR beta chains were found to be more clonally expanded and to have lower generation probabilities than equally common non-associated chains. In a later analysis, several top co-occurrence clusters were reported to appear linked to parvovirus B19, influenza, CMV and Epstein-Barr virus. When HLA alleles, especially DR and DQ, strongly co-occurred, attributing TCR associations to individual alleles was difficult. HLA typing was unavailable for some donors at each locus, so association tests used only the typed subset. In an earlier analysis of around 600 of the donors, most TCR beta V segments appeared in productive rearrangements about 90% or about 30% of the time, broadly matching IMGT annotations. It was suggested by the authors that the approach could potentially be generalized to other disease states and immunological phenotypes. In a later analysis, the rate of TCR association differed among HLA loci, with DRB1 alleles having the most associated TCRs and HLA-C alleles having the fewest. A cluster of highly shared sequence variants was judged likely to be a technical artifact of the sequencing pipeline. The only immune exposure information available for the cohort was CMV serostatus.

Relative to germline, V is missing 9 bases and J is missing 6 bases, with 6 bases of the junction outside any gene match. The CDR3 measures 14 amino acids from cysteine to phenylalanine. The retained sequence is limited to the CDR3, 42 bases, with the frame set at the first base. CDR1 is given as SNHLY and CDR2 as FYNNEI, both from the germline V gene. The cohort comprised 550 to 700 healthy bone marrow donors. All cohort members were sampled while nominally healthy, although unrecorded immune exposures were likely present. The donor tested CMV seropositive and was one of the 289 seropositive cohort members. A peripheral blood sample was collected from each donor, and TCR beta sequencing was performed on peripheral blood mononuclear cells. The Qiagen DNeasy Blood Extraction Kit was used to extract genomic DNA from the blood cell samples.

Sequenced sample: PBMCs. The sequence was collected from a woman aged 25-40 years in good health and CMV-seropositive. Recombination linked TRBV2 to TRBJ2-1, and 12 junctional nucleotides match TRBD2. The CDR3 has the sequence CASKTSGSANEQFF. The sequenced DNA: TGTGCCAGTAAGACTAGCGGGAGCGCCAATGAGCAGTTCTTC.